This TCR beta chain was captured in a study of T-cell reconstitution after alpha-beta-depleted transplantation in children. General observations from the study: Expanded graft clones, several hundred of them, were reportedly the source of alpha-beta T cells about two months after transplant.

Unique molecular identifiers featured in how the TCRbeta library was prepared. In TCRdb, the PCR reads were re-called with MiXCR into one record per CDR3 protein. In the table there are some 830,000 distinct CDR3 sequences, roughly 15% of which are singletons. The CDR3 loop spans 17 amino acids. The ends were cut back, 0 bases at V and 1 base at J, with 13 bases in the middle. Germline V gene lookup returns CDR1 MNHEY and CDR2 SMNVEV (reference sequence). Comments on this clonotype: The antigen is not known.

This sequence originates from a male patient aged 10 to 17 who had a stem cell transplant for acute lymphoblastic leukemia, so the T cells may come from the graft donor. The rearrangement uses TRBV27 and TRBJ2-4; possibly TRBD1 for D (5 bases). Sequencing was performed on PBMCs, mostly from graft donor cells, taken 360 days after TCRalphabeta/CD19-depleted stem cell transplant. The CDR3 bases are TGTGCCAGCAGTTTATCGGCGACAGCCATGGCCAAAAACATTCAGTACTTC. This translates into CASSLSATAMAKNIQYF.